The TCR beta chain described here comes from a study of blood T cell repertoires in COVID-19. Libraries were prepared by immunoSEQ multiplex PCR; TCRdb keeps only in-frame clonotypes and omits some of them. Here the sample spans about 120,000 clones, 85% to 90% being singletons. This CDR3 is built from 12 residues. Per the germline V gene, CDR1 is KGHSH and CDR2 is LQKENI. Trimming removed 3 bases from V and 3 bases from J, with 5 bases in between. This TCR came from a man in his 70s with active or convalescent COVID-19. The chain recombines TRBV18 with TRBJ1-1; D unclear. The sample comprised peripheral blood. Written as DNA, the CDR3 is TGTGCCAGCTCACCGGGCGACACTGAAGCTTTCTTT. It specifies CASSPGDTEAFF.